These 4 T cell receptor beta chains originate from one sample sequenced in a study of cytomegalovirus exposure and HLA in healthy donors. The PCR was carried out with 60 Vbeta primers and 13 Jbeta primers. The method was immunoSEQ multiplex PCR; TCRdb's version includes in-frame clones alone and lacks a portion of them. The sample lists some 110,000 clones, approximately 86% occurring once. Sequences were obtained from PBMCs. These receptors were taken from a man aged 18-30 years in good health and CMV-seronegative.

The rearrangement uses TRBV6-5 and TRBJ2-3, with a possible D match to TRBD2 (5 bases). CDR3 length: 14 residues. V shed 4 bases and J shed 0 bases, with 8 bases lying between them. In germline, CDR1 is MNHEY, CDR2 SVGAGI. CDR3 in DNA: TGTGCCAGCAGTTTTGGACTGAGCACAGATACGCAGTATTTT. This encodes CASSFGLSTDTQYF.

This clone was seen once. The chain's CDR3 is CASSLFGWGTSGSYEQYF. As DNA, the CDR3 is TGTGCCAGCAGCTTATTTGGGTGGGGGACTAGCGGATCCTACGAGCAGTACTTC. This chain connects TRBV13 to TRBJ2-7, with 11 nucleotides matching TRBD2. Germline CDR1 reads PRHDT; CDR2 reads FYEKMQ (reference sequence). J gave up 1 base and V 2 bases, and 10 bases lay outside the gene matches. The CDR3 is 18 amino acids. Full variable domain (outside the CDR3, taken from reference TRBV13 and TRBJ2-7): AAGVIQSPRHLIKEKRETATLKCYPIPRHDTVYWYQQGPGQDPQFLISFYEKMQSDKGSIPDRFSAQQFSDYHSELNMSSLELGDSALYFCASSLFGWGTSGSYEQYFGPGTRLTVT.

The genes are TRBV7-9 and TRBJ2-7, with TRBD1 identical over 9 bases. Per germline, CDR1 SEHNR and CDR2 FQNEAQ (reference sequence). CDR3 length equals 18 residues. Germline trimming cut 5 bases from V and 2 bases from J; bases unmatched to any gene: 16. The CDR3 region has the DNA TGTGCCAGCAGCCAGAGAGGGACAGGGTTCACCTCTACCTACGAGCAGTACTTC. Protein: CASSQRGTGFTSTYEQYF.

The CDR3 loop reads CASSFSTGGQPQHF. CDR3 nucleotides: TGTGCCAGCAGTTTCTCGACAGGGGGGCAGCCCCAGCATTTT. This chain connects TRBV6-6 to TRBJ1-5, with 9 positions matching TRBD1. V lost 4 bases to trimming and J lost 7 bases; unmatched junction nucleotides: 5. CDR1 is MNHNY and CDR2 is SVGAGI in the germline V gene (reference sequence). The CDR3 runs to 14 residues.